The 23 T cell receptor beta chains below all came from one sample that was sequenced in a study of T cell repertoires in cytomegalovirus infection. Their target antigens are unknown. TCRdb ran MiXCR on the reads and lists one entry per CDR3 protein. The table lists some 480,000 distinct CDR3 sequences, 25% to 35% of them singletons. Specimen: cultured PBMCs, collected from culture after CMV antigen stimulation. The receptors stem from a human donor in good health (CMV status not recorded). Some clones in this sample may be carry-over from other donors' samples.

As DNA, the CDR3 is TGCAGTGCTAGACGCATCCGACTAGCGGGGCAAGAGACCCAGTACTTC. It yields the protein CSARRIRLAGQETQYF. The V call is TRBV20-1, the J call TRBJ2-5, with 11 bases that match TRBD2. The CDR3 covers 16 residues. The germline V gene has CDR1 DFQATT and CDR2 SNEGSKA (reference sequence). V shed 2 bases, J shed 2 bases, and the junction held 7 bases outside the gene matches.

This clonotype was observed a few times. V gene TRBV19 combines with J gene TRBJ2-1; a weak D match, TRBD1 (6 bases). The germline CDR1 and CDR2 sequences are LNHDA and SQIVND (reference sequence). There are 16 residues in the CDR3. V dropped 1 base and J dropped 7 bases, with 17 bases sitting between them. CDR3 sequence: CASSIVGRGESNEQFF. DNA of the CDR3: TGTGCCAGTAGTATAGTGGGCAGGGGAGAATCGAATGAGCAGTTCTTC.

Details on this clonotype: A junction boundary mismatches the germline segment, possibly from a read error. This chain connects TRBV6-2 or TRBV6-3 to TRBJ1-4, with a weak D call TRBD1 (6 bases). Germline loops: CDR1 MNHEY, CDR2 SVGEGT. This CDR3 is built from 13 residues. The CDR3 reads CASSQQGTENLFF. In DNA, the CDR3 is TGTGCCAGCAGTCAACAGGGAACTGAAAACCTGTTTTTC.

This clonotype has more than one count but fewer than ten. The chain recombines TRBV12-3 or TRBV12-4 with TRBJ2-5; TRBD2 aligns across 13 bases. V dropped 6 bases and J dropped 6; count of bases not matched to a gene: 13. This CDR3 has 17 residues. The CDR3 DNA reads TGTGCCAGCAGCCTAGGACTAGCGGGAGATGGGGTAAAGACCCAGTACTTC. Protein product: CASSLGLAGDGVKTQYF.

The V gene is TRBV9, the J gene TRBJ2-2; 9 bases map to TRBD2. Losses at the gene ends were 4 bases for V and 4 bases for J; bases not matched to a gene: 8. The CDR3 sequence is 16 residues long. CDR1 and CDR2 from the germline V gene are SGDLS and YYNGEE. The CDR3 is CASSLQAGGGTGELFF. CDR3 nucleotide sequence: TGTGCCAGCAGCCTACAAGCGGGAGGTGGCACCGGGGAGCTGTTTTTT. The variable domain in full, with the rest retrieved from reference TRBV9 and TRBJ2-2, is DSGVTQTPKHLITATGQRVTLRCSPRSGDLSVYWYQQSLDQGLQFLIQYYNGEERAKGNILERFSAQQFPDLHSELNLSSLELGDSALYFCASSLQAGGGTGELFFGEGSRLTVL.

This clonotype has a single count. The V gene is TRBV20-1, the J gene TRBJ2-1, with D hard to call. Between the trimmed V and J ends, which lost 6 bases and 13 bases, there was a span of 19 bases. The CDR3 sequence is 12 residues long. Germline CDR1 reads DFQATT; CDR2 reads SNEGSKA (reference sequence). For the CDR3, the DNA is TGCAGTGCCCGGGCCAGCGCCAGAGGACAGTTCTTC. Translated, it gives CSARASARGQFF.

This clonotype was detected only a few times. J is TRBJ1-4 and V is TRBV2; D is unclear. The CDR3 covers 15 residues. The V end lost 1 base, the J end lost 7 bases, and 13 bases lay between the germline ends. Germline loops: CDR1 SNHLY, CDR2 FYNNEI. CDR3 amino acids: CASSEEMGKFEKLFF. The CDR3, as DNA: TGTGCCAGCAGTGAAGAAATGGGGAAATTTGAAAAACTGTTTTTT.

This chain joins TRBV4-1 and TRBJ2-1, with TRBD1 matching over 7 bases. J lost 9 bases, V lost 0 bases, and 8 bases had no gene match. This CDR3 comprises 15 residues. Germline values: CDR1 MGHRA, CDR2 YSYEKL. The CDR3 here is CASSQDATGMGEQFF. The DNA for the CDR3 is TGCGCCAGCAGCCAAGACGCGACAGGGATGGGTGAGCAGTTCTTC.

This clonotype was detected a few times. This chain links TRBV5-5 with TRBJ2-5; 7 bases are a match to TRBD1. The V and J ends lost 3 bases and 5 bases, in that order; junction bases with no gene match: 7. This CDR3 comprises 14 residues. Per germline, CDR1 SGHKS and CDR2 YYEKEE (reference sequence). In DNA, the CDR3 is TGTGCCAGCAGCTCGATGACAGGGACGGAGACCCAGTACTTC. Encoded protein: CASSSMTGTETQYF.

This sequence joins TRBV28 and TRBJ2-6, with D hard to call. The CDR3 length is 15 residues. In germline, CDR1 is MDHEN, CDR2 SYDVKM. V shed 3 bases and J shed 0 bases, with 6 bases lying between them. The CDR3 protein is CASSFFASGANVLTF. The CDR3 region has the DNA TGTGCCAGCAGTTTTTTTGCCTCTGGGGCCAACGTCCTGACTTTC.

This clonotype came up many times. DNA for the CDR3: TGTGCCAGCACCCTACCCCAGGGCGGGCCCCAATCGGGCAAAAACATTCAGTACTTC. This gives the protein CASTLPQGGPQSGKNIQYF. The rearrangement links TRBV7-2 to TRBJ2-4; D may match TRBD1 or TRBD2 (5 bases each). CDR3 length equals 19 residues. Germline V gene data show CDR1 as SGHTA and CDR2 as FQGNSA. Trimming took 7 bases from V and 3 from J, leaving 28 bases between them. Based on the CDR3 plus reference TRBV7-2 and TRBJ2-4, the full variable domain is GAGVSQSPSNKVTEKGKDVELRCDPISGHTALYWYRQSLGQGLEFLIYFQGNSAPDKSGLPSDRFSAERTGGSVSTLTIQRTQQEDSAVYLCASTLPQGGPQSGKNIQYFGAGTRLSVL.

This clonotype was counted once. The chain links TRBV11-3 to TRBJ2-1; D is unresolved. V lost 3 bases and J 4 bases, leaving 13 bases between the germline ends. Germline CDR1 reads SGHNT; CDR2 reads YENEEA. The CDR3 is 15 residues long. The CDR3 reads CASSLESNPYNEQFF. CDR3 DNA: TGTGCCAGCAGCTTGGAGTCGAACCCGTACAATGAGCAGTTCTTC.

The chain carries TRBV12-5 and TRBJ2-1, with TRBD2 matching over 9 bases. Germline assignment: CDR1 LGHNT and CDR2 FRNRAP. The trim removed 6 bases at V and 6 bases at J, leaving 3 bases unmatched. The CDR3 totals 13 residues. CDR3: CASGRSGGNEQFF. CDR3 sequence (DNA): TGTGCTAGTGGCCGTAGCGGGGGCAATGAGCAGTTCTTC. The variable domain in full, with the rest retrieved from reference TRBV12-5 and TRBJ2-1, is DARVTQTPRHKVTEMGQEVTMRCQPILGHNTVFWYRQTMMQGLELLAYFRNRAPLDDSGMPKDRFSAEMPDATLATLKIQPSEPRDSAVYFCASGRSGGNEQFFGPGTRLTVL.

This clonotype was detected only a few times. V and J are TRBV24-1 and TRBJ2-3; D is perhaps TRBD2 (6 bases). The CDR3 has 16 amino acids. V lost 2 bases, J lost 2 bases, and 13 bases lay in between. Germline-derived CDR1 and CDR2 are KGHDR and SFDVKD. The CDR3 reads CATSDYGSPSTDTQYF. The CDR3 nucleotides are TGTGCCACCAGTGATTACGGGAGCCCATCCACAGATACGCAGTATTTT.

This clonotype has only a few counts. This chain connects TRBV11-3 to TRBJ1-4; TRBD1 is a possible D gene (5 bases). The CDR3 has 14 amino acids. Germline CDR1 reads SGHNT; CDR2 reads YENEEA. The ends were cut back, 6 bases at V and 5 bases at J, with 13 bases in the middle. CDR3 protein: CASSYGTENEKLFF. The CDR3 nucleotides read TGTGCCAGCAGTTACGGGACGGAAAATGAAAAACTGTTTTTT.

This clonotype was detected a few times. The rearrangement links TRBV20-1 to TRBJ2-7, with 11 positions matching TRBD2. Germline CDR1 reads DFQATT; CDR2 reads SNEGSKA (reference sequence). J was trimmed by 5 bases and V by 5 bases; bases with no gene match: 8. CDR3 length: 14 residues. The CDR3 spells CSAGLAGGPHEQYF. CDR3 in DNA: TGCAGTGCTGGATTAGCGGGAGGGCCCCACGAGCAGTACTTC.

This sequence joins TRBV7-6 and TRBJ2-5; 7 nucleotides align to TRBD2. V shed 5 bases, J shed 4 bases, and the junction held 10 bases outside the gene matches. The CDR3 is 15 residues long. Germline CDR1 is SGHVS and CDR2 is FNYEAQ. The CDR3 loop reads CASSLGASGGETQYF. CDR3 nucleotides: TGTGCCAGCAGCCTTGGCGCTAGCGGAGGAGAGACCCAGTACTTC.

This clonotype was detected once. J is TRBJ2-3 and V is TRBV7-3; 8 bases are shared with TRBD1. Trimming removed 5 bases from V and 6 bases from J; junction bases left unmatched: 10. The length of the CDR3 is 15 residues. Germline V gene data show CDR1 as SGHTA and CDR2 as FQGTGA. The CDR3 sequence: CASSPQGVPLDTQYF. The CDR3 DNA sequence: TGTGCCAGCAGCCCACAGGGGGTACCATTGGATACGCAGTATTTT.

The chain has TRBV5-1 and TRBJ2-7, with a weak D call TRBD2 (6 bases). V lost 4 bases and J 6 bases, leaving 20 bases between the germline ends. The CDR3 sequence is 15 residues long. Germline-derived CDR1 and CDR2 are SGHRS and YFSETQ. In DNA form, the CDR3 reads TGCGCCAGCAGCGGATTACTAGGGAGGCTATCCGAGCAGTACTTC. It specifies CASSGLLGRLSEQYF.

CDR3 region: CASSLPGTGNNEQFF. The CDR3 DNA reads TGTGCCAGCAGCCTACCGGGGACAGGGAACAATGAGCAGTTCTTC. The chain combines TRBV7-3 with TRBJ2-1; 9 bases match TRBD1. The length of the CDR3 is 15 residues. The germline V gene has CDR1 SGHTA and CDR2 FQGTGA. V lost 5 bases to trimming and J lost 5 bases; unmatched junction nucleotides: 7.

This clonotype was picked up many times. V and J are TRBV7-8 and TRBJ2-5, with D possibly TRBD2 on 6 matching bases. The V end was cut by 7 bases, the J end by 2 bases, with 14 bases between. The CDR3 sequence is 14 residues long. Germline CDR1 reads SGHVS; CDR2 reads FQNEAQ. CDR3 bases: TGTGCCAGCAACCGGGACGGGAGTCAAGAGACCCAGTACTTC. Its translation: CASNRDGSQETQYF.

This sequence joins TRBV7-8 and TRBJ2-1, with TRBD2 matching over 7 bases. Trimming removed 1 base from V and 1 base from J; junction bases left unmatched: 10. From germline, CDR1 is SGHVS and CDR2 FQNEAQ. This CDR3 has 18 amino acids. The CDR3 DNA is TGTGCCAGCAGCTTAGTTCCCCGGGAGGAGTGGTCCTACAATGAGCAGTTCTTC. It specifies CASSLVPREEWSYNEQFF. Looking up the rest from reference TRBV7-8 and TRBJ2-1 gives the full variable domain: GAGVSQSPRYKVAKRGQDVALRCDPISGHVSLFWYQQALGQGPEFLTYFQNEAQLDKSGLPSDRFFAERPEGSVSTLKIQRTQQEDSAVYLCASSLVPREEWSYNEQFFGPGTRLTVL.

V gene TRBV7-3 combines with J gene TRBJ2-4; D is ambiguous. Germline V gene data show CDR1 as SGHTA and CDR2 as FQGTGA. Trimming pared 5 bases from V and 0 bases from J, leaving 14 bases between. CDR3 length: 16 residues. The CDR3 DNA reads as TGTGCCAGCAGCCGTACCGGGCCCATAGCCAAAAACATTCAGTACTTC. Residues: CASSRTGPIAKNIQYF.